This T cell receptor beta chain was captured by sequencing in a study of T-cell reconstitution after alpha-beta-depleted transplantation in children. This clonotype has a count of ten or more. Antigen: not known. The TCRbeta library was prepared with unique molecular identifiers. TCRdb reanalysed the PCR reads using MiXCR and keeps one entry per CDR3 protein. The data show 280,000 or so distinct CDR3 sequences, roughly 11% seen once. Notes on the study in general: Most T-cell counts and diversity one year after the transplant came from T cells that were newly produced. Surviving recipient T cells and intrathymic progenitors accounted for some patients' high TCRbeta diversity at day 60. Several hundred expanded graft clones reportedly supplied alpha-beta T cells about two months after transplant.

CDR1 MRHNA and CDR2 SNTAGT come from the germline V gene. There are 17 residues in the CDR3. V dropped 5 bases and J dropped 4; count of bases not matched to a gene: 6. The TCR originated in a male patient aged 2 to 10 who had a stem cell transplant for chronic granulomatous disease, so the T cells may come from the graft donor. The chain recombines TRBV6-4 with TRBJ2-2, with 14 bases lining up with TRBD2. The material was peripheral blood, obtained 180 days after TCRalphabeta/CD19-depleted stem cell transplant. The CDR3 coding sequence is TGTGCCAGCAGTCGACTAGCGGGAGGGCCGGCCACCGGGGAGCTGTTTTTT. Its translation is CASSRLAGGPATGELFF.